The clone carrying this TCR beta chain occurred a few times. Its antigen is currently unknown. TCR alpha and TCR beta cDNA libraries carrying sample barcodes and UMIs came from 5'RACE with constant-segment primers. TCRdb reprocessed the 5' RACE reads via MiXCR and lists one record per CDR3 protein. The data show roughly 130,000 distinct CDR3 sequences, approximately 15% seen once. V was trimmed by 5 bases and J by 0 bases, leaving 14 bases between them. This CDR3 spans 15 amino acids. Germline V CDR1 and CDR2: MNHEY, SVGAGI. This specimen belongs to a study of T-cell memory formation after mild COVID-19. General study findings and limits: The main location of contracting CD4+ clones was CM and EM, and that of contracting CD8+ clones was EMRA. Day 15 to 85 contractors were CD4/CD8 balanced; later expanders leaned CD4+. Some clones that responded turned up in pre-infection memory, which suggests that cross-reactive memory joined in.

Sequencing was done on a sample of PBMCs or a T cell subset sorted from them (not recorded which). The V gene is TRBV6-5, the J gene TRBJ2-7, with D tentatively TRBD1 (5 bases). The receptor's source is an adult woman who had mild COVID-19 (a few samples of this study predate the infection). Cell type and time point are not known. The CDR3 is CASSHRGGSSYEQYF. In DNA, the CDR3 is TGTGCCAGCAGTCATAGGGGCGGCAGCTCCTACGAGCAGTACTTC.